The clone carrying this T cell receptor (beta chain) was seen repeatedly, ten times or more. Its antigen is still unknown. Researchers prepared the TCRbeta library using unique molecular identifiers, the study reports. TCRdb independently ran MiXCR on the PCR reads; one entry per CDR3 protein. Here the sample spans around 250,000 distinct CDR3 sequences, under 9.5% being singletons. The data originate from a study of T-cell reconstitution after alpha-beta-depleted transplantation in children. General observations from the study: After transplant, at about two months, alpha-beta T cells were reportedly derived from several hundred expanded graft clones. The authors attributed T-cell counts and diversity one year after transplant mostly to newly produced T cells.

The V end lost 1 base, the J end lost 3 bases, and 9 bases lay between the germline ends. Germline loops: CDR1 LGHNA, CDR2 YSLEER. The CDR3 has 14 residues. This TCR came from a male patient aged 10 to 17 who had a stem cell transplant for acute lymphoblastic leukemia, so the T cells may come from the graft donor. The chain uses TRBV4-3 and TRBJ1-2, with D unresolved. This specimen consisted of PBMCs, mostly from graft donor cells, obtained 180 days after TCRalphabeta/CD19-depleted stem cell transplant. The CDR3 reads CASSQGTMHYGYTF. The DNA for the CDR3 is TGCGCCAGCAGCCAAGGGACGATGCACTATGGCTACACCTTC.